What follows are 14 T cell receptor beta chains derived from one specimen sequenced in a study of cytotoxic CD8 clonotypes in ibrutinib-treated CLL. TCRdb's table, derived via immunoSEQ multiplex PCR, lists solely in-frame clones and lacks some. Seen here are some 130,000 clones, approximately 83% observed once, and the top ten hold roughly 2%. The material sequenced was PBMCs, taken after 24 months of ibrutinib treatment. The origin of the receptors is a human donor with chronic lymphocytic leukemia.

V gene TRBV6-1 combines with J gene TRBJ2-7, with D maybe TRBD1 (5 bases). This CDR3 is 12 amino acids long. Trimming stripped 2 bases from V and 5 bases from J, with 7 bases between. Germline V gives CDR1 MNHNS, CDR2 SASEGT. The CDR3 DNA is TGTGCCAGCAGTGAACAGGGCCACGAGCAGTACTTC. It codes for CASSEQGHEQYF.

The chain combines TRBV7-2 with TRBJ2-6, with a tentative D call TRBD1 (6 bases). CDR1 is SGHTA and CDR2 is FQGNSA in the germline V gene. This CDR3 spans 16 amino acids. Trimming left V 5 bases short and J 1 base short, with 12 bases between. The CDR3 nucleotides are TGTGCCAGCAGCCAGGGGTATGCGTCTGGGGCCAACGTCCTGACTTTC. Its translation is CASSQGYASGANVLTF.

The genes are TRBV5-4 and TRBJ2-7; D remains unclear. Germline CDR1 SGHNT, CDR2 YYREEE (reference sequence). This CDR3 comprises 12 residues. V gave up 3 bases and J gave up 5 bases, with 9 bases separating them. CDR3 loop: CASSWATHEQYF. In DNA form, the CDR3 reads TGTGCCAGCAGCTGGGCCACCCACGAGCAGTACTTC.

The genes are TRBV6-1 and TRBJ1-3; D remains ambiguous. Germline values: CDR1 MNHNS, CDR2 SASEGT. The length of the CDR3 is 13 residues. V lost 4 bases, J lost 4 bases, and 8 bases lay in between. CDR3 coding DNA: TGTGCCAGCAGTGGAGGGTACGGAAACACCATATATTTT. Protein: CASSGGYGNTIYF.

The chain recombines TRBV7-2 with TRBJ2-7; no clear D gene. The CDR3 spans 12 residues. Trimming shortened V by 3 bases and J by 5 bases, and 8 bases separated the two germline ends. Germline-derived CDR1 and CDR2 are SGHTA and FQGNSA. CDR3 in amino acids: CASSFPRNEQYF. The CDR3 nucleotides read TGTGCCAGCAGCTTCCCGCGGAACGAGCAGTACTTC.

This chain connects TRBV19 to TRBJ2-2, with D uncertain. CDR1 is LNHDA and CDR2 is SQIVND in the germline V gene (reference sequence). The CDR3 is made up of 15 amino acids. The ends were cut back, 0 bases at V and 4 bases at J, with 9 bases in the middle. CDR3 protein: CASSIDGTATGELFF. The CDR3 DNA sequence: TGTGCCAGTAGTATAGATGGAACTGCCACCGGGGAGCTGTTTTTT. The entire variable domain, with the rest obtained from reference TRBV19 and TRBJ2-2, is as follows: DGGITQSPKYLFRKEGQNVTLSCEQNLNHDAMYWYRQDPGQGLRLIYYSQIVNDFQKGDIAEGYSVSREKKESFPLTVTSAQKNPTAFYLCASSIDGTATGELFFGEGSRLTVL.

The genes are TRBV7-8 and TRBJ2-7, with 9 bases matching TRBD1. Trimming took 2 bases from V and 4 from J; bases not matched to a gene: 3. The CDR3 is 14 residues long. CDR1 is SGHVS, CDR2 FQNEAQ, per germline. The chain's CDR3 is CASSLTGQGYEQYF. The DNA of the CDR3 is TGTGCCAGCAGCTTAACGGGACAGGGATACGAGCAGTACTTC.

This clone was picked up one time. This sequence joins TRBV28 and TRBJ2-4; 9 nucleotides agree with TRBD1. CDR3 length: 17 amino acids. The germline CDR1 and CDR2 sequences are MDHEN and SYDVKM. The V segment lost 5 bases and the J segment 5 bases; nucleotides outside the gene matches: 13. Here the CDR3 DNA reads TGTGCCAGCAGTCCACCCGTTATACAGGGGGCGGAAAACATTCAGTACTTC. This codes for CASSPPVIQGAENIQYF.

The genes are TRBV7-3 and TRBJ1-1, with 7 positions matching TRBD1. The CDR3 consists of 14 residues. V gave up 5 bases and J gave up 11 bases; unmatched junction bases: 14. Germline CDR1 is SGHTA and CDR2 is FQGTGA. The CDR3 is CASSPGQRGGGAFF. In nucleotides, the CDR3 is TGTGCCAGCAGCCCGGGACAGAGAGGGGGTGGGGCTTTCTTT.

J is TRBJ2-7 and V is TRBV7-8; the D gene could be TRBD1 or TRBD2 (7 bases each). This CDR3 has 16 residues. V dropped 1 base and J dropped 3 bases, with 16 bases sitting between them. Germline-derived CDR1 and CDR2 are SGHVS and FQNEAQ. The CDR3 protein is CASSLVVGGGSYEQYF. The CDR3, as DNA: TGTGCCAGCAGCTTAGTTGTGGGAGGGGGCAGCTACGAGCAGTACTTC.

This chain uses TRBV6-4 with TRBJ1-5; perhaps TRBD1 as D (6 bases). The germline gives CDR1 MRHNA, CDR2 SNTAGT. Trimming pared 0 bases from V and 6 bases from J, leaving 21 bases between. CDR3 length: 18 residues. This CDR3 reads CASSDSVFKGVRGQPQHF. The CDR3 region has the DNA TGTGCCAGCAGTGACTCGGTGTTTAAGGGGGTAAGAGGTCAGCCCCAGCATTTT.

V usage is TRBV6-6 and J usage is TRBJ1-2; D remains ambiguous. The length of the CDR3 is 14 residues. V gave up 5 bases and J gave up 1 base, with 11 bases separating them. The germline V gene has CDR1 MNHNY and CDR2 SVGAGI (reference sequence). The CDR3 here is CASSPWSDNYGYTF. DNA of the CDR3: TGTGCCAGCAGTCCCTGGTCTGATAACTATGGCTACACCTTC.

The rearrangement uses TRBV5-1 and TRBJ2-2; 9 nucleotides line up with TRBD2. CDR3 length: 17 amino acids. With V trimmed by 0 bases and J by 5 bases, 8 bases remained unmatched. Germline CDR1 and CDR2: SGHRS and YFSETQ. CDR3 loop: CASSLGSASGVTGELFF. The CDR3 DNA follows: TGCGCCAGCAGCTTGGGTTCCGCTAGCGGGGTTACCGGGGAGCTGTTTTTT.

This clone was counted only a few times. This chain links TRBV15 with TRBJ1-4; tentatively, D is TRBD1 (6 bases). The ends were cut back, 5 bases at V and 8 bases at J, with 12 bases in the middle. The CDR3 loop spans 13 amino acids. CDR1 LNHNV and CDR2 YYDKDF come from the germline V gene (reference sequence). CDR3 amino acids: CATSGNQGEKLFF. The CDR3 nucleotides read TGTGCCACCAGCGGCAATCAGGGGGAAAAACTGTTTTTT.